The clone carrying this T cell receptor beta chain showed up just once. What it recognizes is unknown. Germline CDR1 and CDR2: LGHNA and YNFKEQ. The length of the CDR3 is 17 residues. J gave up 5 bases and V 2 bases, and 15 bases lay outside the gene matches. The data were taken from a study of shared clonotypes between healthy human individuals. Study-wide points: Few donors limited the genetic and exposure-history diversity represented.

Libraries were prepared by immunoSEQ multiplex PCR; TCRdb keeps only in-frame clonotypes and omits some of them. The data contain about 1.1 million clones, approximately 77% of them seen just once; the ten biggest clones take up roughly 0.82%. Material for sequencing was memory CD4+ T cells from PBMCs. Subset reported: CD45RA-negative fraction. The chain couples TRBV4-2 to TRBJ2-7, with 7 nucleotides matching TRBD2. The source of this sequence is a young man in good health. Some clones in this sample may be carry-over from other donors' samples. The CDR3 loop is CASSQSVASGRSHEQYF. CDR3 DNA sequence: TGTGCCAGCAGCCAATCGGTGGCTAGCGGCAGATCCCACGAGCAGTACTTC.